The 31 T cell receptor beta chains listed next were all sequenced from one sample in a study of T cells in Graves' hyperthyroidism and ophthalmopathy. Regions amplified from RNA transcripts were the TCR beta CDR3 regions. First-round RT-PCR with HTBI primers amplified the TCR CDR3 region. TCRdb passed the multiplex PCR reads through MiXCR, listing each CDR3 protein once. The sample shows roughly 580,000 distinct CDR3 sequences, approximately 44% of them seen only once. The sample consisted of peripheral blood or thyroid tissue (not recorded which). These receptors were obtained from a woman under 30 with Graves' hyperthyroidism.

V is TRBV13 and J is TRBJ2-7, with 9 bases matching TRBD2. The CDR3 is made up of 12 amino acids. The J segment lost 10 bases and the V segment lost 6 bases, leaving 7 bases of the junction unmatched. Germline V gives CDR1 PRHDT, CDR2 FYEKMQ (reference sequence). CDR3 protein: CASSPLAGPQYF. The CDR3 DNA reads as TGTGCCAGCAGTCCCCTAGCGGGACCCCAGTACTTC.

The genes are TRBV5-1 and TRBJ2-7; D ambiguous. This CDR3 contains 14 residues. Between the trimmed V and J ends, which lost 2 bases and 1 base, there was a span of 10 bases. The germline V gene has CDR1 SGHRS and CDR2 YFSETQ. The CDR3 nucleotides read TGCGCCAGCAGCTTACCGACCGTATCCTACGAGCAGTACTTC. Its translation is CASSLPTVSYEQYF.

The table lists this clonotype with many counts. CDR3 in amino acids: CATSDRDRGGYTF. As DNA, the CDR3 is TGTGCCACCAGTGATCGGGACAGGGGTGGCTACACCTTC. The chain recombines TRBV24-1 with TRBJ1-2; 10 nucleotides match TRBD1. Germline assignment: CDR1 KGHDR and CDR2 SFDVKD. The CDR3 consists of 13 residues. J was trimmed by 7 bases and V by 3 bases; bases with no gene match: 1.

This clonotype has at least ten counts. The rearrangement uses TRBV10-3 and TRBJ1-6; 7 positions agree with TRBD1. Losses at the gene ends were 4 bases for V and 7 bases for J; bases not matched to a gene: 1. The CDR3 is 13 residues long. Looked up from germline, CDR1 is ENHRY and CDR2 is SYGVKD. CDR3 DNA sequence: TGTGCCATCAGTGTACAGGGGAATTCACCCCTCCACTTT. It codes for CAISVQGNSPLHF.

The chain uses TRBV7-6 and TRBJ2-1; D is undetermined. The length of the CDR3 is 15 residues. With 5 bases removed from V and 0 bases from J, the gap between germline ends came to 11 bases. Germline assignment: CDR1 SGHVS and CDR2 FNYEAQ. Here the CDR3 DNA reads TGTGCCAGCAGCCCTGGACCAGCCTCCTACAATGAGCAGTTCTTC. This codes for CASSPGPASYNEQFF.

This clonotype has a handful of counts. This chain's CDR3 is CASSRVPRGAFF. For the CDR3, the DNA is TGTGCCAGCAGTCGGGTCCCCAGAGGAGCTTTCTTT. The chain recombines TRBV2 with TRBJ1-1, with D uncertain. This CDR3 comprises 12 residues. Trimming took off 5 bases at V and 10 bases at J, with 14 bases between the two ends. CDR1 and CDR2 from the germline V gene are SNHLY and FYNNEI.

This clonotype was observed a few times. The chain employs TRBV7-9 and TRBJ2-7; D gene unclear. Deletions cut 4 bases from V and 0 bases from J, with 7 bases between. The length of the CDR3 is 13 residues. Germline V gives CDR1 SEHNR, CDR2 FQNEAQ (reference sequence). DNA for the CDR3: TGTGCCAGCAGCTCTATTTCCTCCTACGAGCAGTACTTC. Translation gives CASSSISSYEQYF. Drawing the rest from reference TRBV7-9 and TRBJ2-7, the complete variable domain is DTGVSQNPRHKITKRGQNVTFRCDPISEHNRLYWYRQTLGQGPEFLTYFQNEAQLEKSRLLSDRFSAERPKGSFSTLEIQRTEQGDSAMYLCASSSISSYEQYFGPGTRLTVT.

V gene TRBV7-6 combines with J gene TRBJ1-6; D is perhaps TRBD1 (6 bases). V dropped 5 bases and J dropped 4 bases, with 12 bases sitting between them. This CDR3 has 15 residues. Germline values: CDR1 SGHVS, CDR2 FNYEAQ. The CDR3, as DNA: TGTGCCAGCAGCGAGGGGGGGCGGTATAATTCACCCCTCCACTTT. This gives the protein CASSEGGRYNSPLHF.

The chain joins TRBV29-1 to TRBJ1-2; D perhaps matches TRBD1 (6 bases). V was pared by 1 base and J by 5 bases, with 14 bases between. The CDR3 has 14 residues. Germline CDR1 is SQVTM and CDR2 is ANQGSEA. CDR3 DNA sequence: TGCAGCGTTGAAGGAACAGGGCTAGCGTATGGCTACACCTTC. Its protein product is CSVEGTGLAYGYTF. Based on the CDR3 plus reference TRBV29-1 and TRBJ1-2, the full variable domain is SAVISQKPSRDICQRGTSLTIQCQVDSQVTMMFWYRQQPGQSLTLIATANQGSEATYESGFVIDKFPISRPNLTFSTLTVSNMSPEDSSIYLCSVEGTGLAYGYTFGSGTRLTVV.

This clonotype has only a few counts. A single base is all that separates this from a far larger clone, so a read error is likely. The chain carries TRBV29-1 and TRBJ2-5; the D is unclear. The V end lost 7 bases, the J end lost 5 bases, and 8 bases lay between the germline ends. CDR3 length: 10 amino acids. CDR1 SQVTM and CDR2 ANQGSEA come from the germline V gene. The CDR3 nucleotides are TGCAGCGCCCCTGGGGAGACCCAGTACTTC. It yields the protein CSAPGETQYF.

The chain carries TRBV29-1 and TRBJ1-1; TRBD1 is a possible D gene (5 bases). V was trimmed by 8 bases and J by 5 bases, leaving 15 bases between them. There are 12 residues in the CDR3. Germline V gene lookup returns CDR1 SQVTM and CDR2 ANQGSEA. The CDR3 DNA is TGCAGCAGTGAGTCGGGGGGAACTGAAGCTTTCTTT. This codes for CSSESGGTEAFF.

This clonotype turned up a few times. The chain recombines TRBV2 with TRBJ1-5, with D uncertain. V shed 8 bases and J shed 7 bases, with 18 bases lying between them. The CDR3 has 14 residues. Germline CDR1 is SNHLY and CDR2 is FYNNEI. CDR3 in amino acids: CASSPTEGFQPQHF. CDR3 bases: TGTGCCAGCTCACCGACGGAGGGATTCCAGCCCCAGCATTTT.

This clonotype was seen repeatedly, ten times or more. The chain recombines TRBV7-9 with TRBJ1-5; D gene uncertain. V dropped 0 bases and J dropped 5 bases, with 5 bases sitting between them. Per germline, CDR1 SEHNR and CDR2 FQNEAQ (reference sequence). CDR3 length: 13 residues. The CDR3, as DNA: TGTGCCAGCAGCTTAGCAGCAGATCAGCCCCAGCATTTT. Translation: CASSLAADQPQHF.

This clonotype was counted at least ten times. The genes are TRBV24-1 and TRBJ1-1; 8 nucleotides match TRBD1. Losses at the gene ends were 9 bases for V and 4 bases for J; bases not matched to a gene: 6. From germline, CDR1 is KGHDR and CDR2 SFDVKD. This CDR3 spans 13 amino acids. Written as DNA, the CDR3 is TGTGCCACCGAAAGCGACAGGGGCACTGAAGCTTTCTTT. As protein: CATESDRGTEAFF.

This clonotype has at least ten counts. The genes are TRBV10-3 and TRBJ1-1; TRBD1 is a possible D gene (5 bases). CDR3 length equals 14 residues. CDR1 and CDR2 (germline): ENHRY, SYGVKD. V was trimmed by 4 bases and J by 8 bases, leaving 17 bases between them. The DNA for the CDR3 is TGTGCCATCAGTGCCTTACCTCCCGGGACCGAAGCTTTCTTT. Encoded protein: CAISALPPGTEAFF.

The sample holds many counts of this clonotype. The rearrangement joins TRBV7-8 to TRBJ2-5; 7 bases are a match to TRBD2. V lost 4 bases to trimming and J lost 7 bases; unmatched junction nucleotides: 12. CDR3 length: 15 residues. Germline CDR1 SGHVS, CDR2 FQNEAQ. The CDR3 DNA is TGTGCCAGCAGCTCCCTGACAGCGACGGGGGGGACCCAGTACTTC. It is translated as CASSSLTATGGTQYF.

This chain joins TRBV7-9 and TRBJ2-7; 7 bases line up with TRBD2. The CDR3 has 14 amino acids. With 5 bases clipped from V and 6 bases from J, the junction kept 10 bases outside the gene matches. Germline assignment: CDR1 SEHNR and CDR2 FQNEAQ (reference sequence). The CDR3 protein is CASSPSGGSIEQYF. The CDR3 nucleotides are TGTGCCAGCAGCCCCAGTGGCGGGAGCATCGAGCAGTACTTC.

In this sample, this clonotype turned up many times. The V gene is TRBV10-2, the J gene TRBJ2-7; D is unresolved. The CDR3 spans 11 residues. Per the germline V gene, CDR1 is WSHSY and CDR2 is SAAADI. With 8 bases removed from V and 5 bases from J, the gap between germline ends came to 10 bases. CDR3 in DNA: TGCGCCAGCGCGCATGGACACGAGCAGTACTTC. It yields the protein CASAHGHEQYF.

The V gene is TRBV6-4, the J gene TRBJ1-4; 8 bases map to TRBD1. This CDR3 region has 16 residues. Germline CDR1 MRHNA, CDR2 SNTAGT. Germline trimming cut 2 bases from V and 3 bases from J; bases unmatched to any gene: 5. In DNA, the CDR3 is TGTGCCAGCAGTGACCGAAGGGACAGGTCTAATGAAAAACTGTTTTTT. Protein: CASSDRRDRSNEKLFF.

This clonotype was detected many times. The chain's CDR3 is CASSVAGGSGEQYF. Written as DNA, the CDR3 is TGTGCCAGTAGTGTAGCGGGAGGCTCCGGGGAGCAGTACTTC. The chain carries TRBV19 and TRBJ2-7, with 10 bases lining up with TRBD2. Germline-derived CDR1 and CDR2 are LNHDA and SQIVND (reference sequence). There are 14 residues in the CDR3. After removal of 5 bases from V and 7 bases from J, the junction contained 8 bases not matched to a gene.

Notes on this clonotype: The CDR3 end shows no conserved phenylalanine or tryptophan, and so a read error is likely. The J gene is TRBJ1-1, the V gene TRBV5-1; a weak D match, TRBD1 (5 bases). V lost 5 bases and J lost 1, with 6 bases in between. In germline, CDR1 is SGHRS, CDR2 YFSETQ. This CDR3 has 12 residues. The CDR3 protein is CASRRGNTEAFS. CDR3 DNA sequence: TGCGCCAGCAGGAGGGGGAACACTGAAGCTTTCTCT.

J is TRBJ1-5 and V is TRBV7-2, with D unresolved. The CDR3 contains 9 residues. The germline V gene has CDR1 SGHTA and CDR2 FQGNSA. V gave up 8 bases and J gave up 11 bases, with 7 bases separating them. Here the CDR3 DNA reads TGTGCCAGCGGGAGGGCCCAGCATTTT. Amino acids: CASGRAQHF.

The chain couples TRBV7-2 to TRBJ1-4; D not resolved. Deletions cut 5 bases from V and 8 bases from J, with 15 bases between. The CDR3 sequence is 14 residues long. From germline, CDR1 is SGHTA and CDR2 FQGNSA. This CDR3 reads CASSPAPRGEKLFF. For the CDR3, the DNA is TGTGCCAGCAGCCCAGCCCCGCGCGGGGAAAAACTGTTTTTT.

In this sample, this clonotype turned up a few times. The chain employs TRBV7-9 and TRBJ1-5, with D perhaps TRBD1 (6 bases). CDR1 is SEHNR and CDR2 is FQNEAQ in the germline V gene (reference sequence). The V end lost 3 bases, the J end lost 0 bases, and 15 bases lay between the germline ends. The CDR3 is 17 amino acids. Here the CDR3 reads CASSLVGHTSSNQPQHF. In DNA form, the CDR3 reads TGTGCCAGCAGCTTGGTGGGACATACCTCTAGCAATCAGCCCCAGCATTTT. Full variable domain (rest looked up from reference TRBV7-9 and TRBJ1-5): DTGVSQNPRHKITKRGQNVTFRCDPISEHNRLYWYRQTLGQGPEFLTYFQNEAQLEKSRLLSDRFSAERPKGSFSTLEIQRTEQGDSAMYLCASSLVGHTSSNQPQHFGDGTRLSIL.

In this sample, this clonotype turned up a few times. The chain recombines TRBV11-3 with TRBJ2-5; D may correspond to TRBD1 or TRBD2 (5 bases each). Trimming pared 5 bases from V and 5 bases from J, leaving 15 bases between. CDR3 size: 14 residues. CDR1 SGHNT and CDR2 YENEEA come from the germline V gene. CDR3 coding DNA: TGTGCCAGCAGCGTACAGGTGGGGGTGGAGACCCAGTACTTC. It yields the protein CASSVQVGVETQYF. Combining the CDR3 with reference TRBV11-3 and TRBJ2-5 gives the whole variable domain EAGVVQSPRYKIIEKKQPVAFWCNPISGHNTLYWYLQNLGQGPELLIRYENEEAVDDSQLPKDRFSAERLKGVDSTLKIQPAELGDSAVYLCASSVQVGVETQYFGPGTRLLVL.

The chain joins TRBV2 to TRBJ2-7, with 9 bases that match TRBD1. Germline assignment: CDR1 SNHLY and CDR2 FYNNEI. V was pared by 6 bases and J by 3 bases, with 9 bases of the junction left unmatched. The CDR3 extends over 15 amino acids. CDR3: CASRALTGGGYEQYF. As DNA, the CDR3 is TGTGCCAGCAGAGCCTTGACAGGGGGTGGCTACGAGCAGTACTTC. The full variable domain, in which reference TRBV2 and TRBJ2-7 provide the parts outside the CDR3, is EPEVTQTPSHQVTQMGQEVILRCVPISNHLYFYWYRQILGQKVEFLVSFYNNEISEKSEIFDDQFSVERPDGSNFTLKIRSTKLEDSAMYFCASRALTGGGYEQYFGPGTRLTVT.

Points on this clonotype: Compared with germline, one end of the junction differs, possibly owing to a read error. The genes are TRBV10-3 and TRBJ2-5; D is possibly TRBD1 (6 bases). Germline-derived CDR1 and CDR2 are ENHRY and SYGVKD. The CDR3 covers 15 residues. The CDR3 loop is CASSEAQGLQETQYF. Written as DNA, the CDR3 is TGTGCCAGCAGTGAGGCACAGGGCCTACAAGAGACCCAGTACTTC.

The chain is built from TRBV20-1 and TRBJ2-2; TRBD2 matches at 9 bases. Germline values: CDR1 DFQATT, CDR2 SNEGSKA (reference sequence). There are 17 residues in the CDR3. Trimming removed 2 bases from V and 0 bases from J; junction bases left unmatched: 7. The CDR3 spells CSARYASGNANTGELFF. In nucleotides, the CDR3 is TGCAGTGCTAGATATGCTAGCGGGAATGCGAACACCGGGGAGCTGTTTTTT.

The table lists this clonotype with many counts. The CDR3 DNA follows: TGCAGCGTTCAGGAGGGGAGACAGCCCCAGCATTTT. Protein product: CSVQEGRQPQHF. This chain uses TRBV29-1 with TRBJ1-5, with D perhaps matching TRBD1 (5 bases). Germline V CDR1 and CDR2: SQVTM, ANQGSEA. V was pared by 5 bases and J by 7 bases, with 12 bases between. This CDR3 region has 12 residues.

This clonotype occurred once. A much larger clone differs from this one at a single base, so this may be a read error. The chain has TRBV7-9 and TRBJ1-6; a possible D gene is TRBD1 (6 bases). The germline CDR1 and CDR2 sequences are SEHNR and FQNEAQ (reference sequence). This CDR3 is built from 14 residues. CDR3 sequence: CACSLGGAHSPLHF. DNA of the CDR3: TGTGCCTGCAGCTTAGGGGGGGCGCATTCACCCCTCCACTTT. The full variable domain, with the rest looked up from reference TRBV7-9 and TRBJ1-6, is DTGVSQNPRHKITKRGQNVTFRCDPISEHNRLYWYRQTLGQGPEFLTYFQNEAQLEKSRLLSDRFSAERPKGSFSTLEIQRTEQGDSAMYLCACSLGGAHSPLHFGNGTRLTVT.

On this clonotype itself: A read error may produce the germline difference seen at one junction end. The CDR3 coding sequence is TGCGCCAGCAGCAAAAGAATACCTACCGGCGGGCAGTACTTC. Amino acid sequence: CASSKRIPTGGQYF. This rearrangement joins TRBV7-2 to TRBJ2-5, with D possibly matching TRBD2 (5 bases). CDR1 and CDR2 from the germline V gene are SGHTA and FQGNSA. This CDR3 region has 14 residues.